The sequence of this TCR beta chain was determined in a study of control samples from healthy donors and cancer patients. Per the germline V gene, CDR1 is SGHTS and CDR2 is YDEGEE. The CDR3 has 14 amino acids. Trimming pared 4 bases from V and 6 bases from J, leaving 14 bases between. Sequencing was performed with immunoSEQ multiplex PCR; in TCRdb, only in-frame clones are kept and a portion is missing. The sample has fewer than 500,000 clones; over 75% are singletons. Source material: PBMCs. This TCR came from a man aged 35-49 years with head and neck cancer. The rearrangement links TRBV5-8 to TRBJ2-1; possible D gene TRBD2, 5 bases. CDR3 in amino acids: CASSIYSGPNEQFF. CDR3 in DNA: TGTGCCAGCAGCATATACAGCGGCCCCAATGAGCAGTTCTTC.